This is a list of T cell receptor beta chains from one sample in a study of identical twins. TCRdb processed the 5' RACE reads anew with MiXCR; each CDR3 protein has one entry. The data show about 890,000 distinct CDR3 sequences, 10% to 15% seen once. These data also formed part of another study, on yellow fever vaccine responses in identical twins.

Sequencing was carried out using PBMCs. The receptors were gathered from a woman aged 18-29 years in good health. Each CDR3 is given with its conserved first and last residue. The D gene is left open where the match is weak. Only part of the rows carry a size: once, few, many, or a class if the clone is expanded.

j_call: TRBJ2-7; clone_size: few; d_call: .; v_call: TRBV7-8; cdr3_aa: CASSLILGAYEQYF; cdr3_nt: TGTGCCAGCAGCTTAATTCTAGGGGCCTACGAGCAGTACTTC
j_call: TRBJ2-3; clone_size: few; d_call: .; v_call: TRBV6-1; cdr3_aa: CASRATAISTDTQYF; cdr3_nt: TGTGCCAGCAGGGCCACTGCGATTAGCACAGATACGCAGTATTTT
j_call: TRBJ1-1; clone_size: few; d_call: .; v_call: TRBV13; cdr3_aa: CASSPESRANTEAFF; cdr3_nt: TGTGCCAGCAGCCCGGAGAGCAGGGCGAACACTGAAGCTTTCTTT
j_call: TRBJ2-5; clone_size: .; d_call: TRBD2; v_call: TRBV6-2/TRBV6-3; cdr3_aa: CASRPSGETQYF; cdr3_nt: TGTGCCAGCAGACCTAGCGGCGAGACCCAGTACTTC
j_call: TRBJ2-1; clone_size: many; d_call: TRBD2; v_call: TRBV29-1; cdr3_aa: CSVESASGPHNEQFF; cdr3_nt: TGCAGCGTTGAATCGGCTAGCGGGCCACACAATGAGCAGTTCTTC
j_call: TRBJ2-1; clone_size: many; d_call: TRBD2; v_call: TRBV2; cdr3_aa: CASSPPRGREGYNEQFF; cdr3_nt: TGTGCCAGCAGTCCACCGCGCGGGCGGGAGGGTTACAATGAGCAGTTCTTC
j_call: TRBJ2-1; clone_size: .; d_call: TRBD2; v_call: TRBV9; cdr3_aa: CASSVGTSGRNEQFF; cdr3_nt: TGTGCCAGCAGCGTGGGGACTAGCGGGAGGAATGAGCAGTTCTTC
j_call: TRBJ1-2; clone_size: few; d_call: .; v_call: TRBV9; cdr3_aa: CASGIGQNYGYTF; cdr3_nt: TGTGCCAGCGGGATTGGTCAGAACTATGGCTACACCTTC
j_call: TRBJ2-3; clone_size: .; d_call: .; v_call: TRBV5-1; cdr3_aa: CASSLGRRFTDTQYF; cdr3_nt: TGCGCCAGCAGCTTGGGACGGAGATTCACAGATACGCAGTATTTT
j_call: TRBJ2-3; clone_size: .; d_call: .; v_call: TRBV9; cdr3_aa: CASSVGLADTPTDTQYF; cdr3_nt: TGTGCCAGCAGCGTAGGCCTAGCCGATACCCCCACAGATACGCAGTATTTT
j_call: TRBJ2-3; clone_size: few; d_call: TRBD1; v_call: TRBV5-1; cdr3_aa: CASSLAGTGGRDTQYF; cdr3_nt: TGCGCCAGCAGCTTGGCCGGGACAGGGGGCAGGGATACGCAGTATTTT
j_call: TRBJ2-5; clone_size: few; d_call: TRBD2; v_call: TRBV5-1; cdr3_aa: CASSLEGLARETQYF; cdr3_nt: TGCGCCAGCAGCTTGGAGGGACTAGCGAGAGAGACCCAGTACTTC
j_call: TRBJ1-1; clone_size: few; d_call: .; v_call: TRBV2; cdr3_aa: CASDPRNTEAFF; cdr3_nt: TGTGCCAGCGACCCCAGGAACACTGAAGCTTTCTTT
j_call: TRBJ2-1; clone_size: .; d_call: .; v_call: TRBV6-1; cdr3_aa: CASSETGGRYNEQFF; cdr3_nt: TGTGCCAGCAGTGAAACCGGGGGTCGGTACAATGAGCAGTTCTTC
j_call: TRBJ2-6; clone_size: few; d_call: TRBD2; v_call: TRBV5-5; cdr3_aa: CASSLGASGIPGANVLTF; cdr3_nt: TGTGCCAGCAGCTTGGGGGCTAGCGGGATACCTGGGGCCAACGTCCTGACTTTC
j_call: TRBJ1-1; clone_size: .; d_call: .; v_call: TRBV3-1; cdr3_aa: CASSQDYRVSDTEAFF; cdr3_nt: TGTGCCAGCAGCCAAGACTACAGGGTCAGTGACACTGAAGCTTTCTTT
j_call: TRBJ1-1; clone_size: few; d_call: .; v_call: TRBV27; cdr3_aa: CASSPWTANTEAFF; cdr3_nt: TGTGCCAGCAGTCCGTGGACAGCAAACACTGAAGCTTTCTTT
j_call: TRBJ2-1; clone_size: .; d_call: TRBD2; v_call: TRBV19; cdr3_aa: CASSIRLFWQRESNNEQFF; cdr3_nt: TGTGCCAGTAGTATACGACTTTTCTGGCAGCGGGAATCAAACAATGAGCAGTTCTTC
j_call: TRBJ2-2; clone_size: .; d_call: .; v_call: TRBV12-3/TRBV12-4; cdr3_aa: CASSEVGGLDTGELFF; cdr3_nt: TGTGCCAGCAGCGAAGTGGGGGGTTTAGATACCGGGGAGCTGTTTTTT
j_call: TRBJ2-1; clone_size: many; d_call: .; v_call: TRBV20-1; cdr3_aa: CSASGSRYEQFF; cdr3_nt: TGCAGTGCTAGCGGGAGTCGGTATGAGCAGTTCTTC
j_call: TRBJ2-1; clone_size: many; d_call: .; v_call: TRBV25-1; cdr3_aa: CASSEQANEQFF; cdr3_nt: TGTGCCAGCAGTGAACAGGCCAATGAGCAGTTCTTC
j_call: TRBJ1-1; clone_size: many; d_call: .; v_call: TRBV12-3/TRBV12-4; cdr3_aa: CASSLDPIGMTEAFF; cdr3_nt: TGTGCCAGCAGTTTAGATCCCATTGGGATGACTGAAGCTTTCTTT
j_call: TRBJ1-2; clone_size: few; d_call: .; v_call: TRBV13; cdr3_aa: CASSILTQYSYGYTF; cdr3_nt: TGTGCCAGCAGCATCCTCACCCAATATTCTTATGGCTACACCTTC
j_call: TRBJ2-1; clone_size: few; d_call: TRBD1; v_call: TRBV12-3/TRBV12-4; cdr3_aa: CASNPRGNYNEQFF; cdr3_nt: TGTGCCAGCAACCCCAGGGGGAACTACAATGAGCAGTTCTTC
j_call: TRBJ2-7; clone_size: few; d_call: TRBD2; v_call: TRBV12-3/TRBV12-4; cdr3_aa: CASTEVWGGSEQYF; cdr3_nt: TGTGCCAGCACCGAGGTATGGGGAGGGAGCGAGCAGTACTTC
j_call: TRBJ2-1; clone_size: few; d_call: .; v_call: TRBV6-5; cdr3_aa: CASSYLWGYNEQFF; cdr3_nt: TGTGCCAGCAGTTACCTCTGGGGTTACAATGAGCAGTTCTTC
j_call: TRBJ2-1; clone_size: few; d_call: TRBD2; v_call: TRBV2; cdr3_aa: CASSSGGGRDEQFF; cdr3_nt: TGTGCCTCGTCTTCGGGGGGGGGGCGCGATGAGCAGTTCTTC
j_call: TRBJ2-2; clone_size: few; d_call: TRBD2; v_call: TRBV29-1; cdr3_aa: CSVEEAGGYVTGELFF; cdr3_nt: TGCAGCGTTGAAGAAGCGGGAGGGTATGTCACCGGGGAGCTGTTTTTT
j_call: TRBJ2-1; clone_size: .; d_call: .; v_call: TRBV7-3; cdr3_aa: CASSSRSGASSYNEQFF; cdr3_nt: TGTGCCAGCAGCTCCCGGAGCGGTGCTAGCTCCTACAATGAGCAGTTCTTC
j_call: TRBJ1-2; clone_size: .; d_call: .; v_call: TRBV25-1; cdr3_aa: CASSDHGRDAYGYTF; cdr3_nt: TGTGCCAGCAGTGATCATGGTCGGGACGCTTATGGCTACACCTTC
j_call: TRBJ2-7; clone_size: .; d_call: TRBD1; v_call: TRBV28; cdr3_aa: CASSRRDRNTYEQYF; cdr3_nt: TGTGCCAGCAGTCGTCGGGACAGAAATACCTACGAGCAGTACTTC
j_call: TRBJ2-7; clone_size: many; d_call: .; v_call: TRBV3-1; cdr3_aa: CASSLHEYEQYF; cdr3_nt: TGTGCCAGCAGCCTCCATGAATACGAGCAGTACTTC
j_call: TRBJ2-7; clone_size: few; d_call: TRBD2; v_call: TRBV15; cdr3_aa: CATSTGTSGYEQYF; cdr3_nt: TGTGCCACCAGTACCGGGACTAGCGGATACGAGCAGTACTTC
j_call: TRBJ2-3; clone_size: .; d_call: .; v_call: TRBV12-3/TRBV12-4; cdr3_aa: CASSAITDTQYF; cdr3_nt: TGTGCCAGCAGTGCGATCACAGATACGCAGTATTTT
j_call: TRBJ2-1; clone_size: few; d_call: .; v_call: TRBV3-1; cdr3_aa: CASSPYSTTNEQFF; cdr3_nt: TGTGCCAGCAGCCCCTACTCTACGACCAATGAGCAGTTCTTC
j_call: TRBJ2-6; clone_size: few; d_call: .; v_call: TRBV25-1; cdr3_aa: CASSAHRGSGANVLTF; cdr3_nt: TGTGCCAGCAGTGCCCATAGGGGGTCTGGGGCCAACGTCCTGACTTTC
j_call: TRBJ1-4; clone_size: .; d_call: TRBD1; v_call: TRBV3-1; cdr3_aa: CASSQAQGAGEKLFF; cdr3_nt: TGTGCCAGCAGCCAAGCCCAGGGGGCAGGTGAAAAACTGTTTTTT
j_call: TRBJ1-1; clone_size: few; d_call: TRBD1; v_call: TRBV20-1; cdr3_aa: CSARDIDRAGTEAFF; cdr3_nt: TGCAGTGCTAGAGACATAGACAGGGCGGGCACTGAAGCTTTCTTT
j_call: TRBJ2-2; clone_size: .; d_call: TRBD2; v_call: TRBV15; cdr3_aa: CATSRGAASGFTGELFF; cdr3_nt: TGTGCCACCAGCAGAGGAGCGGCTAGCGGGTTCACCGGGGAGCTGTTTTTT
j_call: TRBJ2-1; clone_size: many; d_call: .; v_call: TRBV2; cdr3_aa: CASRGDEQFF; cdr3_nt: TGTGCCAGCAGAGGCGATGAGCAGTTCTTC
j_call: TRBJ2-1; clone_size: few; d_call: TRBD2; v_call: TRBV7-3; cdr3_aa: CASSSSGIGSKQFF; cdr3_nt: TGTGCCAGCAGTTCTAGCGGGATAGGTAGTAAGCAGTTCTTC
j_call: TRBJ1-6; clone_size: .; d_call: .; v_call: TRBV12-3/TRBV12-4; cdr3_aa: CASSFQIASNSPLHF; cdr3_nt: TGTGCCAGCAGTTTCCAGATAGCTTCTAATTCACCCCTCCACTTT
j_call: TRBJ1-4; clone_size: .; d_call: TRBD1; v_call: TRBV7-9; cdr3_aa: CASSFTGTGVGKLLF; cdr3_nt: TGTGCCAGCAGCTTTACCGGGACAGGGGTGGGAAAACTGCTTTTT
j_call: TRBJ2-5; clone_size: few; d_call: .; v_call: TRBV25-1; cdr3_aa: CASSKLETQYF; cdr3_nt: TGTGCCAGCAGTAAGTTGGAGACCCAGTACTTC
j_call: TRBJ2-3; clone_size: .; d_call: TRBD1; v_call: TRBV20-1; cdr3_aa: CSALQGFTDTQYF; cdr3_nt: TGCAGTGCTTTACAGGGGTTCACAGATACGCAGTATTTT